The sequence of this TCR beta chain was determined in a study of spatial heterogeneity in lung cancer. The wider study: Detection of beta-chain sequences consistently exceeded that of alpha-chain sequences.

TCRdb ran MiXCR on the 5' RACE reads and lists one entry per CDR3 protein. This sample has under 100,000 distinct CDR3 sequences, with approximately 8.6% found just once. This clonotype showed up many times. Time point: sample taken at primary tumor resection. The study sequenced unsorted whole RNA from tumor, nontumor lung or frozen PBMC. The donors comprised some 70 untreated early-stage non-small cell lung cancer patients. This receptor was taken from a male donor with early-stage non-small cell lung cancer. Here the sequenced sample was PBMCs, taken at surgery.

The DNA of the CDR3 is TGTGCCAGCAGCCTACTAGCGGGAGTGGGTACGCAGTATTTT. It translates to CASSLLAGVGTQYF. The chain recombines TRBV28 with TRBJ2-3; 11 bases are a match to TRBD2. CDR1 and CDR2 from the germline V gene are MDHEN and SYDVKM. CDR3 length: 14 residues. Unmatched junction bases numbered 7, after V lost 6 bases and J lost 8 bases.